The clone carrying this TCR beta chain came up once. Vbeta (60) and Jbeta (13) primers were used in the PCR. Profiled with immunoSEQ multiplex PCR; TCRdb holds only in-frame clones, not every one. There are some 190,000 clones in the sample; around 80% occur only once, and 1.5% to 1.9% lies in the top ten. The V segment lost 5 bases and the J segment 2 bases; nucleotides outside the gene matches: 7. Germline V gene lookup returns CDR1 MDHEN and CDR2 SYDVKM. The CDR3 spans 17 residues. This specimen comes from a study of cytomegalovirus exposure and HLA in healthy donors. The specimen was PBMCs. The V and J genes are TRBV28 and TRBJ2-1, with 12 positions matching TRBD2. The receptor comes from a man aged 40-49 years in good health and CMV-seronegative. Here the CDR3 DNA reads TGTGCCAGCAGTGAAGGAGGGACTAGCGGGCCCTACAATGAGCAGTTCTTC. It specifies CASSEGGTSGPYNEQFF.